This TCR beta chain was found in a study of blood T cell repertoires in COVID-19. Sequencing used immunoSEQ multiplex PCR; TCRdb keeps in-frame clones, though not all of them. The profile shows over 150,000 clones, 82% of them singletons. V was shortened by 0 bases and J by 3 bases, with 9 bases between the two germline ends. The CDR3 is made up of 15 amino acids. Germline V gene data show CDR1 as SGDLS and CDR2 as YYNGEE. The sample was PBMCs or T cells enriched from blood (not recorded which). V and J are TRBV9 and TRBJ2-2; D possibly corresponds to TRBD1 (5 bases). The receptor was isolated from a man aged 35 to 55 who had recovered from COVID-19. CDR3 bases: TGTGCCAGCAGCGTAGGGGGCCAGGACACCGGGGAGCTGTTTTTT. Its translation is CASSVGGQDTGELFF.